This TCR beta chain comes out of a study of blood T cell repertoires in COVID-19. Across the study: The analysed material was cDNA or gDNA that came from T cells, B-cell-depleted T cells, or PBMCs.

It was during active infection that Seattle patients were enrolled and then longitudinally followed. The protocol was immunoSEQ multiplex PCR, while the TCRdb copy is restricted to in-frame clones and leaves out a portion. This table has about 290,000 clones, about 90% appearing once. CDR1 LGHDT and CDR2 YNNKEL come from the germline V gene (reference sequence). This CDR3 has 16 amino acids. J was trimmed by 12 bases and V by 4 bases; bases with no gene match: 11. The TCR sequence derives from a woman younger than 45 with COVID-19, enrolled during active disease. The sample taken for sequencing was peripheral blood. The chain has TRBV3-1 (or the pseudogene TRBV3-2) and TRBJ2-1, with 14 positions matching TRBD2. CDR3 DNA sequence: TGTGCCAGCAGCCCGTGGGGGACTAGCGGGGGTGTCGGGCAGTTCTTC. Protein sequence: CASSPWGTSGGVGQFF.